The 15 T cell receptor beta chains below were found in one sample sequenced in a study of Tregs in tolerant kidney transplant recipients. Libraries were prepared by immunoSEQ multiplex PCR; TCRdb keeps only in-frame clonotypes and omits some of them. Among more than 90,000 clones listed, roughly 93% were seen once. Related graft donors supplied nonmyeloablative bone marrow transplants, and mixed chimerism was transient. The sequenced sample was CD4+ T cells from blood (PBMCs), obtained 12 months after the transplant. The receptor source for this set is a human patient who received a combined kidney and bone marrow transplant. Some T cells may be supplied by the graft donor.

The chain combines TRBV4-2 with TRBJ2-3, with 14 nucleotides matching TRBD2. CDR3 length: 18 amino acids. Trimming cost V 4 bases and J 4 bases; bases outside gene matches: 10. Germline values: CDR1 LGHNA, CDR2 YNFKEQ. The CDR3 DNA is TGTGCCAGCAGCCTTAAAGGACTAGCGGGAGGACCCCCAGATACGCAGTATTTT. Translation gives CASSLKGLAGGPPDTQYF.

V and J are TRBV29-1 and TRBJ2-1; 9 bases line up with TRBD2. The CDR3 has 16 residues. With 0 bases clipped from V and 7 bases from J, the junction kept 10 bases outside the gene matches. CDR1 and CDR2 from the germline V gene are SQVTM and ANQGSEA. CDR3 coding DNA: TGCAGCGTTGAAGATCGGGCTAGCGGGATGAGAAATGAGCAGTTCTTC. Its protein is CSVEDRASGMRNEQFF.

The chain employs TRBV5-1 and TRBJ2-1, with 10 bases that match TRBD2. The CDR3 runs to 16 residues. The V gene's germline CDR1 is SGHRS and CDR2 YFSETQ. Germline trimming cut 3 bases from V and 4 bases from J; bases unmatched to any gene: 7. The CDR3 reads CASSYRTSGNYNEQFF. Here the CDR3 DNA reads TGCGCCAGCAGCTATCGGACTAGCGGTAATTACAATGAGCAGTTCTTC.

A few counts support this clone. The chain carries TRBV11-3 and TRBJ1-3; no reliable D call. Looked up from germline, CDR1 is SGHNT and CDR2 is YENEEA. The CDR3 contains 15 residues. Trimming shortened V by 1 base and J by 0 bases, and 7 bases separated the two germline ends. The CDR3 coding sequence is TGTGCCAGCAGCTTAGCGGTGATCTCTGGAAACACCATATATTTT. It translates to CASSLAVISGNTIYF.

V usage is TRBV19 and J usage is TRBJ2-5, with 8 bases lining up with TRBD2. The J call may be mistaken, given a closer DNA end match to TRBJ2-7. The V gene's germline CDR1 is LNHDA and CDR2 SQIVND (reference sequence). The CDR3 spans 17 residues. This CDR3 is CASSIDLGTSDNHEQYF. CDR3 nucleotide sequence: TGTGCCAGTAGTATAGATCTTGGGACTAGTGATAACCACGAGCAGTACTTC.

The rearrangement joins TRBV4-2 to TRBJ2-3; D might be TRBD2 (6 bases). The CDR3 runs to 16 residues. V shed 4 bases and J shed 3 bases, with 17 bases lying between them. The germline V gene encodes CDR1 LGHNA and CDR2 YNFKEQ. In DNA form, the CDR3 reads TGTGCCAGCAGCCGAGGGGAGCGGGCCGTTACAGATACGCAGTATTTT. This gives the protein CASSRGERAVTDTQYF.

J is TRBJ1-5 and V is TRBV5-5; D call uncertain. Germline V gene lookup returns CDR1 SGHKS and CDR2 YYEKEE (reference sequence). This CDR3 contains 14 residues. V lost 0 bases to trimming and J lost 4 bases, with 8 bases between them. The CDR3 region has the DNA TGTGCCAGCAGCTTGGTGGCGGGAAATCAGCCCCAGCATTTT. This codes for CASSLVAGNQPQHF.

The chain carries TRBV2 and TRBJ2-1, with D possibly TRBD1 on 8 matching bases. Germline V lookup: CDR1 SNHLY, CDR2 FYNNEI. This CDR3 comprises 17 residues. Trimming cost V 5 bases and J 6 bases, with 23 bases left between them. CDR3 protein: CASSRGPVTGGGNEQFF. For the CDR3, the DNA is TGTGCCAGCAGTAGGGGCCCAGTTACAGGGGGGGGCAATGAGCAGTTCTTC.

CDR3: CASSWSGPSYEQYF. The CDR3 bases are TGTGCCAGCAGCTGGAGCGGCCCCTCCTACGAGCAGTACTTC. V gene TRBV7-2 combines with J gene TRBJ2-7; tentative D call: TRBD2 (5 bases). This CDR3 region has 14 residues. The germline gives CDR1 SGHTA, CDR2 FQGNSA. V lost 4 bases and J 0 bases, leaving 10 bases between the germline ends.

This clone was observed a few times. The rearrangement uses TRBV6-1 and TRBJ2-7; 7 bases agree with TRBD2. CDR1 and CDR2 from the germline V gene are MNHNS and SASEGT. V shed 8 bases and J 4 bases; nucleotides not matched to a gene: 8. The CDR3 contains 13 residues. The CDR3: CASGSGIGYEQYF. The DNA of the CDR3 is TGTGCCAGCGGCAGCGGGATTGGGTACGAGCAGTACTTC.

The DNA for the CDR3 is TGTGCCAGCAGCTACAGGGACGCCCTCCCTTACAATGAGCAGTTCTTC. Translated: CASSYRDALPYNEQFF. The chain couples TRBV7-2 to TRBJ2-1, with D possibly TRBD1 on 6 matching bases. V dropped 4 bases and J dropped 4 bases, with 17 bases sitting between them. The germline V gene has CDR1 SGHTA and CDR2 FQGNSA. There are 16 residues in the CDR3.

The chain recombines TRBV4-1 with TRBJ2-1; 7 positions agree with TRBD2. V dropped 11 bases and J dropped 4; count of bases not matched to a gene: 14. This CDR3 has 15 amino acids. Germline V gene lookup returns CDR1 MGHRA and CDR2 YSYEKL. The CDR3 here is CASAGVSGAYNEQFF. The CDR3 bases are TGCGCCTCCGCGGGGGTAAGCGGGGCTTACAATGAGCAGTTCTTC.

The V call is TRBV7-3, the J call TRBJ2-2; D possibly corresponds to TRBD2 (5 bases). This CDR3 region has 10 residues. Germline V gene data show CDR1 as SGHTA and CDR2 as FQGTGA. CDR3 bases: TGTCGGGGAAACACCGGGGAGCTGTTTTTT. It is translated as CRGNTGELFF.

V is TRBV4-3 and J is TRBJ2-3, with 8 bases identical to TRBD2. CDR1 and CDR2 (germline): LGHNA, YSLEER. V lost 7 bases to trimming and J lost 5 bases; unmatched junction nucleotides: 14. This CDR3 is built from 16 residues. The CDR3 DNA follows: TGCGCCAGCACTCCCTCCTTAGCGGGAAACATAGATACGCAGTATTTT. It is translated as CASTPSLAGNIDTQYF.

DNA of the CDR3: TGTGCCAGCAGCTCCCGACACACGGCCGGGGAGCTGTTTTTT. Its translation is CASSSRHTAGELFF. V gene TRBV9 combines with J gene TRBJ2-2; D remains unclear. Deletions cut 4 bases from V and 6 bases from J, with 13 bases between. CDR1 and CDR2 (germline): SGDLS, YYNGEE. This CDR3 contains 14 residues.